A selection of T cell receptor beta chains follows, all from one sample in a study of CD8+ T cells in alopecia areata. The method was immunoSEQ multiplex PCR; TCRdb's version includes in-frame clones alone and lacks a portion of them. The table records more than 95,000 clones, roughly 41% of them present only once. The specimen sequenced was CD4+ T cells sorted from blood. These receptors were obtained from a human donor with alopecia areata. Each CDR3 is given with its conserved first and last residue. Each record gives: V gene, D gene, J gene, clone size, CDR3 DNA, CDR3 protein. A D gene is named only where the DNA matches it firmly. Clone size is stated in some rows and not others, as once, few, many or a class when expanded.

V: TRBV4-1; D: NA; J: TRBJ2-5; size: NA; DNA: TGCGCCAGCAGCCAAGGAGTCACTAGCACCGGGGAAGAGACCCAGTACTTC; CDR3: CASSQGVTSTGEETQYF
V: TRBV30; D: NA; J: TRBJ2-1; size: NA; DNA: TGTGCCTGGAGAAAATCCCAGGGAATGGAGCAGTTCTTC; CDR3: CAWRKSQGMEQFF
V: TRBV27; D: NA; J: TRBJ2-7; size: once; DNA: TGTGCCAGCAGTAAAGGCTACGAGCAGTACTTC; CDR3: CASSKGYEQYF
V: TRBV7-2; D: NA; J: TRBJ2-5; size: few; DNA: TGTGCCAGCAGCTTGTTACTAGCACCCCAGGAGACCCAGTACTTC; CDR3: CASSLLLAPQETQYF
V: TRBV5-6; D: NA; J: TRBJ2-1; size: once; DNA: TGTGCCAGCAGCCTGACAGGCCGGCTCCGGAATGAGCAGTTCTTC; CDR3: CASSLTGRLRNEQFF
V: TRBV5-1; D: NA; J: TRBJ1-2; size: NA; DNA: TGCGCCAGCAGCTTGGACGGAAACTATGGCTACACCTTC; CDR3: CASSLDGNYGYTF
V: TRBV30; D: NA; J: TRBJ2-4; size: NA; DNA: TGTGCCTGGGAGGGAGCATCGGGGAACATTCAGTACTTC; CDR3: CAWEGASGNIQYF
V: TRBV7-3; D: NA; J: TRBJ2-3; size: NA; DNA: TGTGCCAGCAGCCCCGGTCGTCAGGGGTTCGATACGCAGTATTTT; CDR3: CASSPGRQGFDTQYF
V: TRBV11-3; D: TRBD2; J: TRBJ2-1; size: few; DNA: TGTGCCAGCAGCCAACGTTCTAGCGGGAACAATGAGCAGTTCTTC; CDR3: CASSQRSSGNNEQFF
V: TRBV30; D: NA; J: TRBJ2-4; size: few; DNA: TGTGCCTGGACGAGACTGGGGCCAGGAGCCAAAAACATTCAGTACTTC; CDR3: CAWTRLGPGAKNIQYF
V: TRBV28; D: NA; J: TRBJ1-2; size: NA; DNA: TGTGCCAGCAGTTTTCTGGTTGGGGGCTATGGCTACACCTTC; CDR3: CASSFLVGGYGYTF
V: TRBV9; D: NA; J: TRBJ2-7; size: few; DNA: TGTGCCAGCAGCGTAGGGGTCAACTCCTACGAGCAGTACTTC; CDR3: CASSVGVNSYEQYF
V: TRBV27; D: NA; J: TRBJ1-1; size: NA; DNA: TGTGCCAGCAGTTCGGTTGGTCGGGAGAACACTGAAGCTTTCTTT; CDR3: CASSSVGRENTEAFF
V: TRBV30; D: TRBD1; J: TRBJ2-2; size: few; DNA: TGTGCCTGGGCCGGGACAGGGGCACCCGGGGAGCTGTTTTTT; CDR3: CAWAGTGAPGELFF
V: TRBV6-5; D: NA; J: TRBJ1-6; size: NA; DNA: TGTGCCAGCAGTTACGACAGAGATTCACCCCTCCACTTT; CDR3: CASSYDRDSPLHF
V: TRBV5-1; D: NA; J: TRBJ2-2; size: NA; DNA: TGCGCCAGCAGCCGGGGACTGATACCGAACACCGGGGAGCTGTTTTTT; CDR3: CASSRGLIPNTGELFF
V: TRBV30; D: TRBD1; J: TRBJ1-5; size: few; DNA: TGTGCCTGGAGTGCCATGGGACAGGGCCATCAGCCCCAGCATTTT; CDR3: CAWSAMGQGHQPQHF